This T cell receptor (beta chain) was retrieved from a study of cytomegalovirus exposure and HLA in healthy donors. In the PCR, 60 Vbeta and 13 Jbeta primers were used. Assay: immunoSEQ multiplex PCR; the TCRdb copy retains only in-frame clones and omits some. This sample has about 230,000 clones, with 77% found just once. This clone turned up a few times. The CDR3 is 14 amino acids. Germline V CDR1 and CDR2: LGHNA, YSLEER. Trimming removed 1 base from V and 15 bases from J; junction bases left unmatched: 10. This TCR came from a woman aged 60 to 75 in good health and CMV-seropositive. The sequenced sample consisted of PBMCs. The J gene is TRBJ2-1, the V gene TRBV4-3, with 9 nucleotides matching TRBD2. Written as DNA, the CDR3 is TGCGCCAGCAGCCAAGGCCTAGGCGGGGGGGGTTTGTTCTTC. Amino acid sequence: CASSQGLGGGGLFF.